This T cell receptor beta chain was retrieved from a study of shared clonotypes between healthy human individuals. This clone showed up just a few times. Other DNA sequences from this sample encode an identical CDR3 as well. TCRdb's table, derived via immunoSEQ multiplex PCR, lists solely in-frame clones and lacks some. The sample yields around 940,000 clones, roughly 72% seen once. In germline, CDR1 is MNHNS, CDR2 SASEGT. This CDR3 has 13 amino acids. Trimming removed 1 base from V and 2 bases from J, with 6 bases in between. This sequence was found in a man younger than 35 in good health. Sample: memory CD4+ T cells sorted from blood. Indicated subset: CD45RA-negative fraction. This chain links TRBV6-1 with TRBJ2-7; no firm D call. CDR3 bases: TGTGCCAGCAGTGAAGTCCCAGCCTACGAGCAGTACTTC. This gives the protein CASSEVPAYEQYF.